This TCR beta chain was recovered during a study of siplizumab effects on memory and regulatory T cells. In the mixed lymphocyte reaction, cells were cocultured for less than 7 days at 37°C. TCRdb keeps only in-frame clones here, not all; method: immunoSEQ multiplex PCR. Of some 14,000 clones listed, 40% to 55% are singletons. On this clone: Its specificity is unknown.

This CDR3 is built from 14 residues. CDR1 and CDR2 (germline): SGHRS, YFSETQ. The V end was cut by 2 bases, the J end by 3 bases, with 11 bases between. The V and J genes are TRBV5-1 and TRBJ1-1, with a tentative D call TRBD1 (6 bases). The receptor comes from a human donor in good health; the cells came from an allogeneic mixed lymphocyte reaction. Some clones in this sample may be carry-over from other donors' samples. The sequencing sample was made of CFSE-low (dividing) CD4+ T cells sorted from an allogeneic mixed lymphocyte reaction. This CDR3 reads CASSFPGADTEAFF. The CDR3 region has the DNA TGCGCCAGCAGCTTTCCAGGGGCGGACACTGAAGCTTTCTTT.